One and the same sample provided the 18 T cell receptor beta chains below, sequenced in a study of CD8 T cells in Susac syndrome. A quantity of roughly 0.5 to 1 ug RNA underwent reverse transcription using random hexamers. One entry per CDR3 protein results from TCRdb running MiXCR on the immunoSEQ multiplex PCR reads. The sample has 130,000 or so distinct CDR3 sequences; 90% to 95% are singletons. The source material was CD8+ T cells from PBMCs. The receptors were sampled from a human donor with Susac syndrome.

The V call is TRBV5-1, the J call TRBJ2-3, with TRBD2 matching 9 bases. J lost 0 bases, V lost 7 bases, and 12 bases had no gene match. CDR3 length: 17 residues. Germline loops: CDR1 SGHRS, CDR2 YFSETQ. DNA for the CDR3: TGCGCCAGCTCCCCGGTATTAGCGGGGGTTAGCACAGATACGCAGTATTTT. Its protein is CASSPVLAGVSTDTQYF. The full variable domain, completed using reference TRBV5-1 and TRBJ2-3, is KAGVTQTPRYLIKTRGQQVTLSCSPISGHRSVSWYQQTPGQGLQFLFEYFSETQRNKGNFPGRFSGRQFSNSRSEMNVSTLELGDSALYLCASSPVLAGVSTDTQYFGPGTRLTVL.

The rearrangement joins TRBV20-1 to TRBJ2-7; perhaps TRBD2 as D (5 bases). The CDR3 sequence is 14 residues long. Germline V gene lookup returns CDR1 DFQATT and CDR2 SNEGSKA (reference sequence). V lost 7 bases and J 1 base, leaving 17 bases between the germline ends. The CDR3 DNA sequence: TGCAGTGGCAGATCGGGAACAAGTTCCTACGAGCAGTACTTC. Its translation: CSGRSGTSSYEQYF.

The chain combines TRBV6-5 with TRBJ2-5, with TRBD2 identical over 9 bases. With V trimmed by 0 bases and J by 1 base, 6 bases remained unmatched. The CDR3 is 17 residues long. Looked up from germline, CDR1 is MNHEY and CDR2 is SVGAGI. The CDR3 nucleotides read TGTGCCAGCAGTTACTCGGTCGGGCGGGGGGGCCAAGAGACCCAGTACTTC. The encoded protein is CASSYSVGRGGQETQYF.

This clonotype was counted once. The chain links TRBV5-1 to TRBJ2-7; D gene ambiguous. V lost 5 bases, J lost 3 bases, and 9 bases lay in between. Germline CDR1 reads SGHRS; CDR2 reads YFSETQ. This CDR3 comprises 12 residues. The CDR3: CASSGVYYEQYF. The CDR3 DNA follows: TGCGCCAGCAGTGGGGTATACTACGAGCAGTACTTC.

The chain recombines TRBV29-1 with TRBJ2-3, with TRBD2 matching over 9 bases. The CDR3 runs to 18 residues. Germline assignment: CDR1 SQVTM and CDR2 ANQGSEA. The J segment lost 0 bases and the V segment lost 1 base, leaving 11 bases of the junction unmatched. CDR3 sequence: CSVEGSRLAGLSTDTQYF. As DNA, the CDR3 is TGCAGCGTTGAAGGTTCTCGCCTAGCGGGACTAAGCACAGATACGCAGTATTTT.

The genes are TRBV20-1 and TRBJ2-3, with a weak D call TRBD2 (5 bases). The CDR3 runs to 12 residues. Per the germline V gene, CDR1 is DFQATT and CDR2 is SNEGSKA (reference sequence). V was clipped by 4 bases and J by 3 bases, with 8 bases between them. CDR3 residues: CSATEGTDTQYF. The CDR3 DNA reads as TGCAGTGCTACTGAGGGTACAGATACGCAGTATTTT.

The chain uses TRBV9 and TRBJ1-2, with D tentatively TRBD1 (5 bases). V shed 3 bases and J shed 0 bases, with 12 bases lying between them. Germline V gene data show CDR1 as SGDLS and CDR2 as YYNGEE. This CDR3 has 15 residues. CDR3 DNA sequence: TGTGCCAGCAGCGCGCAGGGAATAGCTAACTATGGCTACACCTTC. Residues: CASSAQGIANYGYTF.

The J gene is TRBJ1-1, the V gene TRBV7-9; D gene uncertain. CDR1 and CDR2 (germline): SEHNR, FQNEAQ (reference sequence). Trimming stripped 0 bases from V and 1 base from J, with 6 bases between. The CDR3 contains 14 residues. CDR3 nucleotides: TGTGCCAGCAGCTTAGCCCTAACGAACACTGAAGCTTTCTTT. Protein sequence: CASSLALTNTEAFF.

The CDR3, as DNA: TGCGCCAGCAGCCCCGGGACCCTTCGGGGGACCCAGTACTTC. Protein product: CASSPGTLRGTQYF. The chain combines TRBV4-1 with TRBJ2-5, with D perhaps TRBD1 or TRBD2 (5 bases each). V was shortened by 4 bases and J by 7 bases, with 16 bases between the two germline ends. The germline V gene encodes CDR1 MGHRA and CDR2 YSYEKL. The CDR3 is 14 amino acids.

The V gene is TRBV10-3, the J gene TRBJ2-3; D perhaps matches TRBD2 (7 bases). The CDR3 is 17 amino acids. The germline V gene has CDR1 ENHRY and CDR2 SYGVKD. Trimming stripped 4 bases from V and 4 bases from J, with 21 bases between. This CDR3 is CAISGPTSRGGADTQYF. CDR3 coding DNA: TGTGCCATCAGTGGACCGACTAGCAGGGGTGGGGCAGATACGCAGTATTTT.

The chain links TRBV18 to TRBJ2-7; no definite D call. The length of the CDR3 is 13 residues. Germline CDR1 KGHSH, CDR2 LQKENI. The V and J ends lost 6 bases and 5 bases respectively, with 14 bases between them. The DNA for the CDR3 is TGTGCCAGCTCTCTCTTAGGTGATGACGAGCAGTACTTC. Its translation is CASSLLGDDEQYF.

The chain combines TRBV5-4 with TRBJ2-7; D remains ambiguous. Germline V gene sequence: CDR1 SGHNT, CDR2 YYREEE (reference sequence). This CDR3 has 12 residues. Trimming shortened V by 1 base and J by 5 bases, and 7 bases separated the two germline ends. CDR3 amino acids: CASSLSSNEQYF. CDR3 sequence (DNA): TGTGCCAGCAGCTTGAGTAGTAACGAGCAGTACTTC. The whole variable domain, filled in from reference TRBV5-4 and TRBJ2-7, reads ETGVTQSPTHLIKTRGQQVTLRCSSQSGHNTVSWYQQALGQGPQFIFQYYREEENGRGNFPPRFSGLQFPNYSSELNVNALELDDSALYLCASSLSSNEQYFGPGTRLTVT.

The chain carries TRBV5-1 and TRBJ1-2; D may be TRBD1 (5 bases). Germline V gives CDR1 SGHRS, CDR2 YFSETQ. The CDR3 extends over 14 amino acids. V was cut by 1 base and J by 6 bases, with 13 bases left in between. The CDR3 region has the DNA TGCGCCAGCAGCTTGACGTCAGGGTATGATGGCTACACCTTC. It encodes CASSLTSGYDGYTF.

This clonotype was picked up one time. This chain uses TRBV21-1 with TRBJ1-2. TRBV21-1 is a pseudogene locus. CDR3 size: 14 residues. As DNA, the CDR3 is TGTGCCAGCAGCAAAGAGAGGTGTCACTATGGCTACACCTTC. This sequence encodes CASSKERCHYGYTF.

This chain connects TRBV7-9 to TRBJ2-5; either TRBD1 or TRBD2 may fit D (5 bases each). Per the germline V gene, CDR1 is SEHNR and CDR2 is FQNEAQ (reference sequence). The CDR3 runs 13 residues. V was cut by 5 bases and J by 3 bases, with 10 bases left in between. For the CDR3, the DNA is TGTGCCAGCAGCCCCCGGGACGAAGAGACCCAGTACTTC. This codes for CASSPRDEETQYF. The full variable domain, completed using reference TRBV7-9 and TRBJ2-5, is DTGVSQNPRHKITKRGQNVTFRCDPISEHNRLYWYRQTLGQGPEFLTYFQNEAQLEKSRLLSDRFSAERPKGSFSTLEIQRTEQGDSAMYLCASSPRDEETQYFGPGTRLLVL.

This clonotype has only one observation. The chain is built from TRBV6-5 and TRBJ1-5; D unclear. Trimming left V 6 bases short and J 5 bases short, with 11 bases between. The V gene's germline CDR1 is MNHEY and CDR2 SVGAGI. The CDR3 runs 13 residues. In nucleotides, the CDR3 is TGTGCCAGCAGCTCCGGCCCGGATCAGCCCCAGCATTTT. Residues: CASSSGPDQPQHF.

The gene calls are TRBV14 and TRBJ1-1; no clear D gene. Trimming removed 10 bases at V and 6 bases at J, with 12 bases between. Germline V gene sequence: CDR1 SGHDN, CDR2 FVKESK. The CDR3 loop spans 11 amino acids. Here the CDR3 reads CATSVGSEAFF. CDR3 in DNA: TGTGCCACCTCGGTAGGGTCTGAAGCTTTCTTT.

The gene calls are TRBV4-1 and TRBJ1-6; D gene uncertain. Germline V gene data show CDR1 as MGHRA and CDR2 as YSYEKL. The CDR3 length is 17 residues. Trimming took 0 bases from V and 10 from J, leaving 19 bases between them. Here the CDR3 DNA reads TGCGCCAGCAGCCAAGAGCCCATCGGCGCCGGTCGATCACCCCTCCACTTT. This sequence encodes CASSQEPIGAGRSPLHF.